This T cell receptor (beta chain) came from a study of monozygotic twins with inflammatory bowel disease. The length of the CDR3 is 12 residues. Germline assignment: CDR1 MNHEY and CDR2 SVGEGT. TCRdb re-called the 5' RACE reads, yielding one record per CDR3 amino acid sequence without DNA. Its clone listing holds 400,000 or so distinct CDR3 sequences. The source material was blood. The gene calls are TRBV6-2 or TRBV6-3 and TRBJ1-2; absent DNA, TCRdb's TRBD1 call cannot be checked. The TCR sequence derives from a human donor with ulcerative colitis or Crohn's disease, or a healthy co-twin of an affected twin (not recorded which). The chain's CDR3 is CASSRQGAGYTF.